A single sample is the source of the 7 T cell receptor beta chains below, sequenced in a study of shared clonotypes between healthy human individuals. Here immunoSEQ multiplex PCR was the method, and the copy in TCRdb shows in-frame clones only, minus some. The repertoire consists of more than 2,000,000 clones, with approximately 94% occurring once and the leading ten covering 0.11% to 0.15%. Sequences were obtained from naive CD4+ T cells sorted from blood. The subset is: CD45RA+ positively selected. All receptors derive from a man younger than 30 in good health.

The chain uses TRBV4-1 and TRBJ2-7; 7 nucleotides line up with TRBD2. Trimming removed 1 base from V and 3 bases from J; junction bases left unmatched: 6. The length of the CDR3 is 15 residues. Germline CDR1 and CDR2: MGHRA and YSYEKL. CDR3 nucleotide sequence: TGCGCCAGCAGCCAAGGTATTAGCGGGCACTACGAGCAGTACTTC. It encodes CASSQGISGHYEQYF.

The chain joins TRBV1 to TRBJ2-7; the table's TRBD2 call for D was not verified on the DNA. TRBV1 is termed a pseudogene. CDR3 length: 13 residues. CDR3 residues: CTSSQGYSYEQYF. The CDR3 bases are TGCACCAGCAGCCAAGGTTACTCCTACGAGCAGTACTTC.

J is TRBJ2-7 and V is TRBV7-2, with TRBD2 matching 15 bases. Germline V lookup: CDR1 SGHTA, CDR2 FQGNSA. Unmatched junction bases numbered 8, after V lost 1 base and J lost 7 bases. The CDR3 totals 17 residues. The DNA for the CDR3 is TGTGCCAGCAGCTTAGACCAAGGACTAGCGGGAGGGAAGGAGCAGTACTTC. Amino acid sequence: CASSLDQGLAGGKEQYF.

The genes are TRBV7-8 and TRBJ2-7; D ambiguous. CDR3 length: 13 residues. Germline V gene lookup returns CDR1 SGHVS and CDR2 FQNEAQ. The V end was cut by 8 bases, the J end by 0 bases, with 11 bases between. CDR3 amino acids: CASVSPSSYEQYF. The CDR3, as DNA: TGTGCCAGCGTCTCCCCGAGCTCCTACGAGCAGTACTTC.

CDR3 loop: CASSSTGSTGTGEQYF. The CDR3 DNA is TGTGCCAGCAGCTCTACCGGGTCGACAGGGACTGGAGAGCAGTACTTC. The chain links TRBV11-2 to TRBJ2-7; possibly TRBD1 for D (7 bases). There are 16 residues in the CDR3. The V gene's germline CDR1 is SGHAT and CDR2 FQNNGV. The ends were cut back, 4 bases at V and 7 bases at J, with 23 bases in the middle.

This clone came up once. Other DNA sequences in the same sample also yield this CDR3. The J gene is TRBJ1-2, the V gene TRBV6-5; D not certain. Germline V gene data show CDR1 as MNHEY and CDR2 as SVGAGI. This CDR3 spans 13 amino acids. V shed 0 bases and J shed 4 bases, with 6 bases lying between them. CDR3 loop: CASSYSRGYGYTF. CDR3 sequence (DNA): TGTGCCAGCAGTTACTCGAGAGGCTATGGCTACACCTTC.

This chain uses TRBV18 with TRBJ2-7; TRBD1 agrees at 7 bases. The CDR3 is 13 residues long. Germline CDR1 KGHSH, CDR2 LQKENI. Trimming took 6 bases from V and 0 from J; bases not matched to a gene: 2. For the CDR3, the DNA is TGTGCCAGCTCCGGGACAGACTCCTACGAGCAGTACTTC. It is translated as CASSGTDSYEQYF.